This note documents a single T cell receptor (beta chain) sequence. The antigen is not known. The entry originates in a study of CD8 T cells in ankylosing spondylitis. One entry per CDR3 protein, called by TCRdb with MiXCR from the 5' RACE reads. The table has 350,000 to 400,000 distinct CDR3 sequences, 20% to 25% seen once. The CDR3 extends over 14 amino acids. V shed 5 bases and J shed 3 bases, with 13 bases lying between them. Broader study findings: As for the disease-linked clones, they showed a CD8+ phenotype and occurred at relatively low frequencies in peripheral blood.

The chain is built from TRBV12-3 or TRBV12-4 and TRBJ2-5; possibly TRBD1 for D (6 bases). Sequencing was performed on blood, either unsorted or a sorted T cell fraction (not recorded which). The source is a male donor with ankylosing spondylitis or in good health (not recorded which). CDR3 nucleotides: TGTGCCAGCAGTCTCCGACAGGCTGAAGAGACCCAGTACTTC. This sequence encodes CASSLRQAEETQYF.